One sample yielded the 30 T cell receptor beta chains listed below, sequenced in a study of blood T cell repertoires in COVID-19. Measured with immunoSEQ multiplex PCR; TCRdb has only the in-frame clones, and not every one. The table lists roughly 230,000 clones, approximately 89% of them singletons, with 3.5% to 5.5% in the top ten. The specimen was peripheral blood. The receptor set was obtained from a woman aged 40 to 50 who had recovered from COVID-19.

The J gene is TRBJ2-1, the V gene TRBV18, with TRBD1 identical over 8 bases. This CDR3 spans 15 amino acids. The J segment lost 7 bases and the V segment lost 4 bases, leaving 9 bases of the junction unmatched. Germline V gene lookup returns CDR1 KGHSH and CDR2 LQKENI. This chain's CDR3 is CASSLAGTGRNEQFF. CDR3 coding DNA: TGTGCCAGCTCACTGGCCGGGACAGGAAGGAATGAGCAGTTCTTC.

V usage is TRBV9 and J usage is TRBJ2-3, with 10 bases aligning to TRBD2. V lost 3 bases to trimming and J lost 2 bases; unmatched junction nucleotides: 6. Per the germline V gene, CDR1 is SGDLS and CDR2 is YYNGEE. There are 16 residues in the CDR3. The DNA of the CDR3 is TGTGCCAGCAGCGGTATACTAGCGGGAATCACAGATACGCAGTATTTT. This sequence encodes CASSGILAGITDTQYF.

The chain uses TRBV18 and TRBJ1-6; D remains unclear. The CDR3 spans 14 residues. The germline CDR1 and CDR2 sequences are KGHSH and LQKENI. The germline V and J ends were trimmed by 3 bases and 8 bases, with 11 bases remaining between them. The chain's CDR3 is CASSPREQHSPLHF. The CDR3, as DNA: TGTGCCAGCTCACCCCGGGAGCAACATTCACCCCTCCACTTT. Full variable domain (remainder filled in from reference TRBV18 and TRBJ1-6): NAGVMQNPRHLVRRRGQEARLRCSPMKGHSHVYWYRQLPEEGLKFMVYLQKENIIDESGMPKERFSAEFPKEGPSILRIQQVVRGDSAAYFCASSPREQHSPLHFGNGTRLTVT.

In its sample, this clone was seen a few times. The rearrangement uses TRBV20-1 and TRBJ2-7, with 7 bases fitting TRBD2. V lost 3 bases and J lost 5; bases outside the gene matches: 7. CDR3 length: 13 residues. Per germline, CDR1 DFQATT and CDR2 SNEGSKA (reference sequence). CDR3 nucleotide sequence: TGCAGTGCTAGTATTGCGGGAGCCCACGAGCAGTACGTC. Translated: CSASIAGAHEQYV.

The sample holds a few counts of this clone. The chain uses TRBV5-1 and TRBJ2-5; 9 bases match TRBD2. Per germline, CDR1 SGHRS and CDR2 YFSETQ. This CDR3 is built from 16 residues. V trimming: 4 bases; J trimming: 2 bases; junction bases outside the gene matches: 9. The CDR3 loop reads CASSPHGAGGQETQYF. The CDR3 DNA reads as TGCGCCAGCAGCCCCCACGGGGCGGGGGGGCAAGAGACCCAGTACTTC.

V is TRBV19 and J is TRBJ1-1; D is possibly TRBD1 (6 bases). Germline V gives CDR1 LNHDA, CDR2 SQIVND (reference sequence). This CDR3 has 14 residues. Trimming shortened V by 2 bases and J by 1 base, and 8 bases separated the two germline ends. CDR3 nucleotide sequence: TGTGCCAGTAGTATAAACAGGGAGAACACTGAAGCTTTCTTT. It yields the protein CASSINRENTEAFF.

The chain carries TRBV12-3 or TRBV12-4 and TRBJ2-3, with D unresolved. V was pared by 7 bases and J by 6 bases, with 8 bases between. The CDR3 is 11 residues long. CDR3 DNA sequence: TGTGCCAGCACTCATAGTGATACGCAGTATTTT. Translation: CASTHSDTQYF.

The rearrangement uses TRBV2 and TRBJ2-1; D might be TRBD2 (5 bases). Germline V CDR1 and CDR2: SNHLY, FYNNEI. The CDR3 is made up of 15 amino acids. Trimming took off 6 bases at V and 0 bases at J, with 12 bases between the two ends. The CDR3 spells CASRSGESSYNEQFF. In DNA, the CDR3 is TGTGCCAGCAGATCTGGGGAGAGCTCCTACAATGAGCAGTTCTTC. The full variable domain, in which reference TRBV2 and TRBJ2-1 provide the parts outside the CDR3, is EPEVTQTPSHQVTQMGQEVILRCVPISNHLYFYWYRQILGQKVEFLVSFYNNEISEKSEIFDDQFSVERPDGSNFTLKIRSTKLEDSAMYFCASRSGESSYNEQFFGPGTRLTVL.

This rearrangement joins TRBV2 to TRBJ2-7, with D perhaps TRBD1 (6 bases). The germline V gene has CDR1 SNHLY and CDR2 FYNNEI. V dropped 1 base and J dropped 3 bases, with 13 bases sitting between them. This CDR3 spans 15 amino acids. The CDR3 loop is CASSEGPGALYEQYF. The CDR3 DNA sequence: TGTGCCAGCAGTGAAGGTCCAGGGGCCCTCTACGAGCAGTACTTC.

This chain connects TRBV19 to TRBJ1-2; TRBD1 might be the D (6 bases). This CDR3 has 14 residues. V lost 6 bases, J lost 8 bases, and 19 bases lay in between. Germline CDR1 is LNHDA and CDR2 is SQIVND (reference sequence). CDR3 sequence (DNA): TGTGCCAGTAGCTCAGGGGCACCTTCGGGAGGCTACACCTTC. Amino acid sequence: CASSSGAPSGGYTF.

The chain recombines TRBV5-1 with TRBJ2-3; TRBD1 matches at 8 bases. Germline-derived CDR1 and CDR2 are SGHRS and YFSETQ. The CDR3 contains 15 residues. The V gene end was trimmed by 4 bases and the J gene end by 4 bases; junction bases not matched to a gene: 8. CDR3 amino acids: CASSGGQGSPDTQYF. CDR3 nucleotide sequence: TGCGCCAGCAGCGGCGGACAGGGTTCCCCAGATACGCAGTATTTT.

V gene TRBV19 combines with J gene TRBJ1-5, with TRBD1 matching over 10 bases. CDR3 size: 14 residues. The germline gives CDR1 LNHDA, CDR2 SQIVND (reference sequence). V shed 8 bases, J shed 6 bases, and the junction held 7 bases outside the gene matches. The CDR3 nucleotides read TGTGCCAGTTGGCGGGGACAGGGGTTTCAGCCCCAGCATTTT. Residues: CASWRGQGFQPQHF.

This clone appeared a few times. The chain has TRBV2 and TRBJ1-2; maybe TRBD1 (6 bases). CDR1 and CDR2 from the germline V gene are SNHLY and FYNNEI. There are 17 residues in the CDR3. Trimming took off 6 bases at V and 1 base at J, with 21 bases between the two ends. This CDR3 is CASRVKRTAPNNYGYTF. In DNA, the CDR3 is TGTGCCAGCAGGGTAAAAAGGACAGCTCCCAATAACTATGGCTACACCTTC.

The rearrangement links TRBV4-1 to TRBJ2-1; 10 bases match TRBD2. With 3 bases clipped from V and 3 bases from J, the junction kept 5 bases outside the gene matches. This CDR3 comprises 16 residues. CDR1 is MGHRA and CDR2 is YSYEKL in the germline V gene. As DNA, the CDR3 is TGCGCCAGCAGCCAGTATGCTAGCGGGAGCTACAATGAGCAGTTCTTC. This codes for CASSQYASGSYNEQFF.

The gene calls are TRBV6-6 and TRBJ2-5, with D possibly TRBD1 on 6 matching bases. CDR3 length: 12 amino acids. Germline values: CDR1 MNHNY, CDR2 SVGAGI (reference sequence). Trimming removed 6 bases from V and 5 bases from J, with 10 bases in between. CDR3 residues: CASSRDTETQYF. The CDR3 bases are TGTGCCAGCAGCCGGGACACCGAGACCCAGTACTTC.

This chain connects TRBV3-1 (or the pseudogene TRBV3-2) to TRBJ2-5; 14 nucleotides align to TRBD2. CDR3 size: 17 residues. Germline-derived CDR1 and CDR2 are LGHDT and YNNKEL (reference sequence). V was pared by 4 bases and J by 2 bases, with 6 bases of the junction left unmatched. The CDR3 DNA is TGTGCCAGCAGCCCGAGACTAGCGGGAGGGAAACAAGAGACCCAGTACTTC. Amino acid sequence: CASSPRLAGGKQETQYF.

This clone was detected only once. The V call is TRBV10-2, the J call TRBJ2-1; D is uncertain. Trimming took off 2 bases at V and 3 bases at J, with 8 bases between the two ends. This CDR3 is built from 14 residues. Germline CDR1 reads WSHSY; CDR2 reads SAAADI. Here the CDR3 DNA reads TGCGCCAGCAGTGAGATCGTTCTCTACAATGAGCAGTTCTTC. It translates to CASSEIVLYNEQFF.

The gene calls are TRBV5-1 and TRBJ2-1; TRBD2 might be the D (6 bases). The CDR3 runs to 14 residues. Trimming cost V 3 bases and J 3 bases, with 10 bases left between them. CDR1 and CDR2 (germline): SGHRS, YFSETQ. CDR3 amino acids: CASSSAGSYNEQFF. For the CDR3, the DNA is TGCGCCAGCAGCTCAGCGGGCAGCTACAATGAGCAGTTCTTC.

V and J are TRBV18 and TRBJ2-3; D is unclear. The V gene lost 6 bases and the J gene lost 0 bases, with 13 bases spanning the gap. This CDR3 has 15 amino acids. CDR1 and CDR2 from the germline V gene are KGHSH and LQKENI. CDR3 in amino acids: CASSPTLTSTDTQYF. The CDR3 bases are TGTGCCAGCTCGCCGACTCTAACTAGCACAGATACGCAGTATTTT.

V gene TRBV7-2 combines with J gene TRBJ1-2; D is unclear. CDR3 length equals 14 residues. Germline CDR1 SGHTA, CDR2 FQGNSA. V shed 5 bases and J shed 2 bases, with 12 bases lying between them. CDR3 sequence reads: CASSPWQENYGYTF. CDR3 nucleotides: TGTGCCAGCAGCCCCTGGCAGGAAAACTATGGCTACACCTTC.

The rearrangement joins TRBV20-1 to TRBJ2-1; possible D gene TRBD1, 5 bases. CDR1 and CDR2 from the germline V gene are DFQATT and SNEGSKA (reference sequence). Trimming took off 7 bases at V and 4 bases at J, with 8 bases between the two ends. CDR3 size: 11 residues. This CDR3 is CSGGSYNEQFF. Written as DNA, the CDR3 is TGCAGTGGGGGCAGTTACAATGAGCAGTTCTTC.

V usage is TRBV10-1 and J usage is TRBJ2-1, with 9 nucleotides matching TRBD2. Unmatched junction bases numbered 4, after V lost 3 bases and J lost 4 bases. The CDR3 is made up of 15 amino acids. In germline, CDR1 is WNHNN, CDR2 SYGVQD (reference sequence). CDR3 sequence: CASSEGGRGYNEQFF. The CDR3 region has the DNA TGCGCCAGCAGTGAAGGCGGGAGGGGGTACAATGAGCAGTTCTTC.

The V and J genes are TRBV28 and TRBJ2-5; weak D call: TRBD1 (5 bases). This CDR3 comprises 13 residues. The V gene lost 6 bases and the J gene lost 2 bases, with 10 bases spanning the gap. Germline values: CDR1 MDHEN, CDR2 SYDVKM. CDR3 nucleotide sequence: TGTGCCAGCAGCCTCAGACAGCAAGAGACCCAGTACTTC. Protein product: CASSLRQQETQYF.

CDR3 coding DNA: TGTGCCAGCAGCCCCTATTTTTCGGGAGCCAAAGATACGCAGTATTTT. It codes for CASSPYFSGAKDTQYF. The genes are TRBV11-2 and TRBJ2-3, with TRBD2 as a possible D gene (6 bases). The germline V and J ends were trimmed by 5 bases and 5 bases, with 20 bases remaining between them. Germline-derived CDR1 and CDR2 are SGHAT and FQNNGV. This CDR3 comprises 16 residues.

This chain joins TRBV5-1 and TRBJ2-5; no definite D call. Germline V CDR1 and CDR2: SGHRS, YFSETQ. The V end lost 0 bases, the J end lost 4 bases, and 10 bases lay between the germline ends. CDR3 size: 14 residues. CDR3 amino acids: CASSLDGGLETQYF. The CDR3 bases are TGCGCCAGCAGCTTGGATGGCGGCCTAGAGACCCAGTACTTC.

The chain has TRBV6-2 or TRBV6-3 and TRBJ2-7; 7 bases fit TRBD2. The CDR3 consists of 18 residues. Trimming at V came to 3 bases and at J to 3 bases, leaving 17 bases not matched to a gene. Germline V gene data show CDR1 as MNHEY and CDR2 as SVGEGT. The CDR3 coding sequence is TGTGCCAGCAGTTATCGCACCAACTTAGCGGGCTCTAGCTACGAGCAGTACTTC. Its translation: CASSYRTNLAGSSYEQYF.

V is TRBV29-1 and J is TRBJ2-5; 7 bases map to TRBD1. Germline lookup yields CDR1 SQVTM and CDR2 ANQGSEA. This CDR3 has 13 amino acids. The V segment lost 8 bases and the J segment 2 bases; nucleotides outside the gene matches: 8. CDR3 loop: CSSTGRGQETQYF. DNA for the CDR3: TGCAGCTCCACCGGCAGGGGGCAAGAGACCCAGTACTTC.

In its sample, this clone was seen many times. This chain links TRBV10-3 with TRBJ2-7; 8 bases agree with TRBD2. The CDR3 extends over 16 amino acids. From germline, CDR1 is ENHRY and CDR2 SYGVKD. V lost 2 bases to trimming and J lost 0 bases; unmatched junction nucleotides: 6. As DNA, the CDR3 is TGTGCCATCAGTGAGGGAACTAGCGGAAGCTCCTACGAGCAGTACTTC. This sequence encodes CAISEGTSGSSYEQYF.

This clone has only one observation. The chain carries TRBV28 and TRBJ1-5; D not certain. V was cut by 3 bases and J by 1 base, with 7 bases left in between. Germline V gene sequence: CDR1 MDHEN, CDR2 SYDVKM. The CDR3 covers 14 residues. CDR3: CASSFSGSNQPQHF. In DNA form, the CDR3 reads TGTGCCAGCAGTTTCTCGGGGAGCAATCAGCCCCAGCATTTT.

The chain employs TRBV13 and TRBJ2-1; possible D gene TRBD2, 6 bases. V lost 6 bases to trimming and J lost 3 bases, with 15 bases between them. The CDR3 consists of 15 residues. The germline V gene encodes CDR1 PRHDT and CDR2 FYEKMQ (reference sequence). CDR3 nucleotides: TGTGCCAGCAGATTAAGGTTGGGGGGCTACAATGAGCAGTTCTTC. Amino acid sequence: CASRLRLGGYNEQFF.